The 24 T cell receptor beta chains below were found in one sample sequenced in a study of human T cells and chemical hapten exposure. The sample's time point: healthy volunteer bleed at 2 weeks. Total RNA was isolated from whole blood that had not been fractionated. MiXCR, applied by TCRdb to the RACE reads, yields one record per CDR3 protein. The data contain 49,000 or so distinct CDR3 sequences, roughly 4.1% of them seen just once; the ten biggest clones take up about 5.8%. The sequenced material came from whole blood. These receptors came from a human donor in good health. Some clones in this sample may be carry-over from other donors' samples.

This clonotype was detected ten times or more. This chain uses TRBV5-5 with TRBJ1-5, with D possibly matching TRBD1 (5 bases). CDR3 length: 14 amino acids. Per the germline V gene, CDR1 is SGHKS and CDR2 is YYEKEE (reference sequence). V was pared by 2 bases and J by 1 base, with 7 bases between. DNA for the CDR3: TGTGCCAGCAGCTTCACAGGAAGCAATCAGCCCCAGCATTTT. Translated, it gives CASSFTGSNQPQHF.

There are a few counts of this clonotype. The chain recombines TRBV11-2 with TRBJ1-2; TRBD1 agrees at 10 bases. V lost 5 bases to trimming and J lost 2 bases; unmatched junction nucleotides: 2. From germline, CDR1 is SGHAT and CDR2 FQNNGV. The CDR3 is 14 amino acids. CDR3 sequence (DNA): TGTGCCAGCAGCCCGGGACAGGGGAACTATGGCTACACCTTC. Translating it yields CASSPGQGNYGYTF.

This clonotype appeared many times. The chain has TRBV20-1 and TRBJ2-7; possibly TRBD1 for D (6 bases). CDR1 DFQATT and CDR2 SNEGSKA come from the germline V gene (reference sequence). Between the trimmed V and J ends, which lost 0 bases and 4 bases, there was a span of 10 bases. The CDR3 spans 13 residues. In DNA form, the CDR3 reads TGCAGTGCTAGAGACGACAGGTCTTACGAGCAGTACTTC. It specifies CSARDDRSYEQYF.

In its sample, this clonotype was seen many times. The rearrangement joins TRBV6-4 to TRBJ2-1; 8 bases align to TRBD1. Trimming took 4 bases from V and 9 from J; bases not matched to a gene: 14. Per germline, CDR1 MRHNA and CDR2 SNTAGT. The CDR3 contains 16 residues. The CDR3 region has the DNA TGTGCCAGCAGTGTAGACAGGACAGGGTTATCGGGTGAGCAGTTCTTC. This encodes CASSVDRTGLSGEQFF.

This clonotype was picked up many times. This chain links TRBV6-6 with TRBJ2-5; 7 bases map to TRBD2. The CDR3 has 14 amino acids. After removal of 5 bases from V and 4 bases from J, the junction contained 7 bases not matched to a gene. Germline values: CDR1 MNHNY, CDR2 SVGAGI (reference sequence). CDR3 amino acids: CASSPRPSGETQYF. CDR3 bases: TGTGCCAGCAGTCCTCGGCCTAGCGGAGAGACCCAGTACTTC.

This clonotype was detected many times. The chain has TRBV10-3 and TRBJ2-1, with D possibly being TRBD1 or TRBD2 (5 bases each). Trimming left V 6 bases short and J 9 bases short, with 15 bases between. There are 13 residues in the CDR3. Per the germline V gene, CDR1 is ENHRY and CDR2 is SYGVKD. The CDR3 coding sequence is TGTGCCATCAGCAGCCTCGAGGGGACTGAGCAGTTCTTC. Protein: CAISSLEGTEQFF.

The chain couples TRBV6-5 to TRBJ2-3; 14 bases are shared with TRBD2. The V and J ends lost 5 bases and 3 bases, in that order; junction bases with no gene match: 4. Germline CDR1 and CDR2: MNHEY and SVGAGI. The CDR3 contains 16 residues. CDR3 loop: CASSRRLAGGTDTQYF. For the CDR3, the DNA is TGTGCCAGCAGTCGACGACTAGCGGGAGGGACAGATACGCAGTATTTT.

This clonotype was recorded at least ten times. The CDR3 here is CASSFIRGTNEKLFF. The CDR3 nucleotides are TGTGCCAGCAGTTTTATCAGGGGAACTAATGAAAAACTGTTTTTT. This rearrangement joins TRBV27 to TRBJ1-4, with D possibly matching TRBD1 (6 bases). The germline gives CDR1 MNHEY, CDR2 SMNVEV (reference sequence). This CDR3 has 15 amino acids. Trimming took off 3 bases at V and 1 base at J, with 9 bases between the two ends.

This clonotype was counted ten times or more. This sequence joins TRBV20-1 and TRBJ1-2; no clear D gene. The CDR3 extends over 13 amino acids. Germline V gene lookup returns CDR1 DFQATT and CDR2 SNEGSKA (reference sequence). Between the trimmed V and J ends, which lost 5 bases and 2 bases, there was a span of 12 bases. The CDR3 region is CSASIVRNYGYTF. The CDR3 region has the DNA TGCAGTGCTTCGATTGTCCGGAACTATGGCTACACCTTC.

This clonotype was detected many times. CDR3 in amino acids: CASSYGGLRNQPQHF. The CDR3 DNA is TGTGCCAGCAGTTACGGGGGGCTACGAAATCAGCCCCAGCATTTT. The J gene is TRBJ1-5, the V gene TRBV6-5; D possibly corresponds to TRBD1 (6 bases). The CDR3 sequence is 15 residues long. With 2 bases removed from V and 4 bases from J, the gap between germline ends came to 12 bases. Germline-derived CDR1 and CDR2 are MNHEY and SVGAGI.

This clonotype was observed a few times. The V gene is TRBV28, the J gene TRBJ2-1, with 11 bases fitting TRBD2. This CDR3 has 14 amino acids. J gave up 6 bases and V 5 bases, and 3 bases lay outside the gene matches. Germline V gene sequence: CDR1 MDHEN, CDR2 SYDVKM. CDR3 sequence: CASSTSGSANEQFF. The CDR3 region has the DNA TGTGCCAGCAGTACTAGCGGGAGTGCCAATGAGCAGTTCTTC.

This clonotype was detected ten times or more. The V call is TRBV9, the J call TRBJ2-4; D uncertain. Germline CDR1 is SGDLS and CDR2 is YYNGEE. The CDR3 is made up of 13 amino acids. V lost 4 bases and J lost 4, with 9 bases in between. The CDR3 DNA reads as TGTGCCAGCAGCACTCCCGGAAAAAACATTCAGTACTTC. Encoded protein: CASSTPGKNIQYF.

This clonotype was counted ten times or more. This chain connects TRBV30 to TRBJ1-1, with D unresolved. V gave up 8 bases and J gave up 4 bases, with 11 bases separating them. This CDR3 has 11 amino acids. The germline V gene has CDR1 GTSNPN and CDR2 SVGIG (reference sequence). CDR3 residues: CARKHLTEAFF. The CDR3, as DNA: TGTGCCCGGAAACACCTCACTGAAGCTTTCTTT.

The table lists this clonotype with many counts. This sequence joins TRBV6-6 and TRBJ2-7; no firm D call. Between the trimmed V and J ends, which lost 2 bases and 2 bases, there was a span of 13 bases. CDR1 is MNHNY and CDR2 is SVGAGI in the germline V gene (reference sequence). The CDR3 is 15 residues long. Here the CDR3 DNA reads TGTGCCAGCAGTTACCCCGCAGGCCCTACCTACGAGCAGTACTTC. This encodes CASSYPAGPTYEQYF.

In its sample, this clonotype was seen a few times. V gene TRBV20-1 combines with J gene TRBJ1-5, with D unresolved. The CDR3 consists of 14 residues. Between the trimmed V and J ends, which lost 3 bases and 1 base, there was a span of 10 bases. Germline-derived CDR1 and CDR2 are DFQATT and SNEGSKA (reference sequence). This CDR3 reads CSASAGMSNQPQHF. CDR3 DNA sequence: TGCAGTGCTAGCGCGGGGATGAGCAATCAGCCCCAGCATTTT.

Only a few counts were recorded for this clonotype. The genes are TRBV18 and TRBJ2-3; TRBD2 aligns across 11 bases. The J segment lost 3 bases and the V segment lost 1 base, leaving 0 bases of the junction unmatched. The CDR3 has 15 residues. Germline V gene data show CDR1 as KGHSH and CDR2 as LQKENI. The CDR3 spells CASSPRTSGTDTQYF. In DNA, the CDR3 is TGTGCCAGCTCACCACGGACTAGCGGGACAGATACGCAGTATTTT.

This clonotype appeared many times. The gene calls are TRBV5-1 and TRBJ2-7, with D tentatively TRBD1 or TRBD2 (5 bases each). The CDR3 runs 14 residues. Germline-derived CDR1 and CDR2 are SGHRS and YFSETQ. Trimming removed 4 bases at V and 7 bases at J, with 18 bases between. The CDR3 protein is CASSKDSPAGEQYF. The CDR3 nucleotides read TGCGCCAGCAGCAAAGACAGCCCGGCGGGTGAGCAGTACTTC.

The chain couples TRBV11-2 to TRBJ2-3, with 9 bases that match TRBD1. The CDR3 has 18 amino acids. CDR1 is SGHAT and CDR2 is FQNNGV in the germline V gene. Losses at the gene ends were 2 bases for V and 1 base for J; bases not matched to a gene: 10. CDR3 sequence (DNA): TGTGCCAGCAGCTTAAGCAACACAGGGGGCATGGGCACAGATACGCAGTATTTT. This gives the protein CASSLSNTGGMGTDTQYF.

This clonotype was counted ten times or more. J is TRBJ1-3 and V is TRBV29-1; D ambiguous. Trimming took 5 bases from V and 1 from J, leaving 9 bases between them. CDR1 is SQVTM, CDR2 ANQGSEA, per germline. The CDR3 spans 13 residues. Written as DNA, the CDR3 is TGCAGCGTTTCCTCTGGATCTGGAAACACCATATATTTT. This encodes CSVSSGSGNTIYF.

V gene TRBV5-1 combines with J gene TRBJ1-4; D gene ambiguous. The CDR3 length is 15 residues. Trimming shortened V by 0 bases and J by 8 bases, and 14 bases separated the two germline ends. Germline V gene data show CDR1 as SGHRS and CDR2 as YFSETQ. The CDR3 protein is CASSLDGPDGEKLFF. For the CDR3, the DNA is TGCGCCAGCAGCTTGGACGGCCCAGATGGGGAAAAACTGTTTTTT.

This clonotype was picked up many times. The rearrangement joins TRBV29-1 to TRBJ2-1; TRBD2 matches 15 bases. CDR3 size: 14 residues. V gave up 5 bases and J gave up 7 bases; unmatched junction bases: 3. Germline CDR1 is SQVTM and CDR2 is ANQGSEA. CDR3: CSVRTSGRGNEQFF. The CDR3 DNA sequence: TGCAGCGTTCGGACTAGCGGGAGGGGGAATGAGCAGTTCTTC.

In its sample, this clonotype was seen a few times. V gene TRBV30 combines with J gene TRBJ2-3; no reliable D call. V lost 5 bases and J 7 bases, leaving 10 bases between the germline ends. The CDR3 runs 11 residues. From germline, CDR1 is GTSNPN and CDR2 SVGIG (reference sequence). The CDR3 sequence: CAWLSAHTQYF. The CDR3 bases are TGTGCCTGGCTATCGGCCCATACGCAGTATTTT.

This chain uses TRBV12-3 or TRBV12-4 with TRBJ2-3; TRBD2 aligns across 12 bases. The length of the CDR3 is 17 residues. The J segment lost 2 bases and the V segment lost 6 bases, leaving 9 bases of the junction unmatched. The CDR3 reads CASSRLAGVRTTDTQYF. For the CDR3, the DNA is TGTGCCAGCAGCCGACTAGCGGGAGTCCGAACCACAGATACGCAGTATTTT.

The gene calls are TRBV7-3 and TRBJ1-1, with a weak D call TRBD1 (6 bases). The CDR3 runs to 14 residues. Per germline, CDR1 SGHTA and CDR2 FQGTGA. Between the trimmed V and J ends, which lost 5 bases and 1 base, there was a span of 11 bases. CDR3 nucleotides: TGTGCCAGCAGCGGAGGGGGAAAGAACACTGAAGCTTTCTTT. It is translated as CASSGGGKNTEAFF.